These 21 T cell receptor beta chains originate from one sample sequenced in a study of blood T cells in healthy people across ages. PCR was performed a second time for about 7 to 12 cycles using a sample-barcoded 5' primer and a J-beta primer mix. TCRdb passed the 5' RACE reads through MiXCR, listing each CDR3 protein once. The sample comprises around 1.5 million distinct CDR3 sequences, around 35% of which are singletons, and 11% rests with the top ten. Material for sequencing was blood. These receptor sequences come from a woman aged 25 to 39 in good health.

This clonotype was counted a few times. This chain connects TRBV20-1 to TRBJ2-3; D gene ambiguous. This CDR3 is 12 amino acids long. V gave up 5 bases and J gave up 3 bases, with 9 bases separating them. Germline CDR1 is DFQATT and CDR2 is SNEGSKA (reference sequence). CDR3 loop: CSAPLATDTQYF. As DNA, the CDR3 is TGCAGTGCTCCCCTGGCTACAGATACGCAGTATTTT.

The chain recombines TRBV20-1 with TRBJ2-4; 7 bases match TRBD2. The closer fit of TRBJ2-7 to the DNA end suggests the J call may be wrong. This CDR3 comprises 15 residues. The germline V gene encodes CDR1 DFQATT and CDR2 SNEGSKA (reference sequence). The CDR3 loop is CSARGGRAGSFEQYF. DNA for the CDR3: TGCAGTGCTAGAGGTGGGAGGGCCGGTTCGTTCGAGCAGTACTTC.

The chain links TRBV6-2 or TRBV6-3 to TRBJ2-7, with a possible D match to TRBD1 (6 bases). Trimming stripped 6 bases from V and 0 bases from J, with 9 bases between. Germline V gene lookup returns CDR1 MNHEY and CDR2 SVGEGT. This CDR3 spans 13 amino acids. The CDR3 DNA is TGTGCCAGCAGGTCAGGGGTCTCCTACGAGCAGTACTTC. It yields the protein CASRSGVSYEQYF.

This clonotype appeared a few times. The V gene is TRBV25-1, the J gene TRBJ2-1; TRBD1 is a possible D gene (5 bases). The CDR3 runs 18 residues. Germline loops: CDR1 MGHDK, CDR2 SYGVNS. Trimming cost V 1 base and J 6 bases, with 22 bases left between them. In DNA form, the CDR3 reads TGTGCCAGCAGTGAATCACAGGAGTTCTACCTAGGTGGCAATGAGCAGTTCTTC. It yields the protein CASSESQEFYLGGNEQFF.

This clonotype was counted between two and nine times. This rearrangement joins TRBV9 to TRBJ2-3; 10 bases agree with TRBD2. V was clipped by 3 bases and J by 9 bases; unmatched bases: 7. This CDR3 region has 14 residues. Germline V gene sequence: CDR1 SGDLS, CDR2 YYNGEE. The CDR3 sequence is CASSAQTAGGTQYF. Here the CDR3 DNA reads TGTGCCAGCAGCGCCCAAACAGCGGGAGGGACGCAGTATTTT.

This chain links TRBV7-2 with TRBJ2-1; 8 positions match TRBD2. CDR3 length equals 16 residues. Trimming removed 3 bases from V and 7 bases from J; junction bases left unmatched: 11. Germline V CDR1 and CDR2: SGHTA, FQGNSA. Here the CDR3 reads CASSFPSGRDRNEQFF. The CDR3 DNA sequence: TGTGCCAGCAGCTTCCCGTCCGGGAGGGACCGGAATGAGCAGTTCTTC.

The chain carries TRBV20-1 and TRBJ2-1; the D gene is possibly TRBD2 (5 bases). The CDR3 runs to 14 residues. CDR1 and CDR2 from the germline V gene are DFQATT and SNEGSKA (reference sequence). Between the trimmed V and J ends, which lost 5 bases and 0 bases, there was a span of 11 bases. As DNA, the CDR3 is TGCAGTGCTGACGGACTTCACTCCTACAATGAGCAGTTCTTC. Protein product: CSADGLHSYNEQFF.

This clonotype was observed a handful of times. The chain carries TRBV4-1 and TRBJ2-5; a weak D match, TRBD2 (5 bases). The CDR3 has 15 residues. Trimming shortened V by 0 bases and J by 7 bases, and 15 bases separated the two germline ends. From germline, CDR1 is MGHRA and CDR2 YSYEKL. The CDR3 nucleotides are TGCGCCAGCAGCCAAGATCGGGGTTTAATGGGGACCCAGTACTTC. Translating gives CASSQDRGLMGTQYF.

The CDR3 DNA follows: TGCGCCAGCAGCCAAGCTGGGGGAAAGGGGGCTTTCTTT. Translation: CASSQAGGKGAFF. V is TRBV4-1 and J is TRBJ1-1; D might be TRBD1 (5 bases). Per germline, CDR1 MGHRA and CDR2 YSYEKL. The CDR3 totals 13 residues. The V and J ends lost 1 base and 11 bases respectively, with 14 bases between them.

The CDR3 DNA sequence: TGTGCCAGCAGCCCACAGATGCCCTCGATGACCAATTCACCCCTCCACTTT. Protein: CASSPQMPSMTNSPLHF. The gene calls are TRBV11-2 and TRBJ1-6; D ambiguous. There are 17 residues in the CDR3. V lost 5 bases to trimming and J lost 7 bases, with 21 bases between them. Germline CDR1 is SGHAT and CDR2 is FQNNGV. Variable domain in full (rest from reference TRBV11-2 and TRBJ1-6): EAGVAQSPRYKIIEKRQSVAFWCNPISGHATLYWYQQILGQGPKLLIQFQNNGVVDDSQLPKDRFSAERLKGVDSTLKIQPAKLEDSAVYLCASSPQMPSMTNSPLHFGNGTRLTVT.

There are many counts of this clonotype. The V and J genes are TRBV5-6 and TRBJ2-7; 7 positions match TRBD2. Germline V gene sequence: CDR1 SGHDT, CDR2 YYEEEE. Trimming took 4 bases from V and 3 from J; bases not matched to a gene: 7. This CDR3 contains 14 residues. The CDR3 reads CASSGKRGSYEQYF. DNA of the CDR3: TGTGCCAGCAGCGGCAAGCGGGGCAGCTACGAGCAGTACTTC.

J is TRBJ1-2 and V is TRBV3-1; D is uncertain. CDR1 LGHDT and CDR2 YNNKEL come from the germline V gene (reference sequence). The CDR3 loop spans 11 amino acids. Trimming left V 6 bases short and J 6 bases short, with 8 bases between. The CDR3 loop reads CASSLHDGYTF. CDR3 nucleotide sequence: TGTGCCAGCAGTCTTCACGATGGCTACACCTTC.

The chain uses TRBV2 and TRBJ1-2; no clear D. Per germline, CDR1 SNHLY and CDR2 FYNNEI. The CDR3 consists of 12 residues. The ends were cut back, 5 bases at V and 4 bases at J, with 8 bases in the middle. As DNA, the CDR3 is TGTGCCAGCAGTTGGGCCACCTATGGCTACACCTTC. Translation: CASSWATYGYTF.

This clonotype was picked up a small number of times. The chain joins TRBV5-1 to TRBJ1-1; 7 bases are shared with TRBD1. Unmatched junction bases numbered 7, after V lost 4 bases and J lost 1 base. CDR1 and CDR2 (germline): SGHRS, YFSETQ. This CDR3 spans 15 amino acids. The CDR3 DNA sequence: TGCGCCAGCAGCCTGGGGGACAGCCCGAACACTGAAGCTTTCTTT. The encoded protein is CASSLGDSPNTEAFF. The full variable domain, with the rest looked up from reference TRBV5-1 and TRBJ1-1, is KAGVTQTPRYLIKTRGQQVTLSCSPISGHRSVSWYQQTPGQGLQFLFEYFSETQRNKGNFPGRFSGRQFSNSRSEMNVSTLELGDSALYLCASSLGDSPNTEAFFGQGTRLTVV.

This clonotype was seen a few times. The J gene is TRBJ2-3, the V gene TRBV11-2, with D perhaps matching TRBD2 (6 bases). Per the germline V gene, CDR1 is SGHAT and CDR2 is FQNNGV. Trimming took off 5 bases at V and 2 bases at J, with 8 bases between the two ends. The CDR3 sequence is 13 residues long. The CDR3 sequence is CASSRGYTDTQYF. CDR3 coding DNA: TGTGCCAGCAGCCGGGGGTACACAGATACGCAGTATTTT.

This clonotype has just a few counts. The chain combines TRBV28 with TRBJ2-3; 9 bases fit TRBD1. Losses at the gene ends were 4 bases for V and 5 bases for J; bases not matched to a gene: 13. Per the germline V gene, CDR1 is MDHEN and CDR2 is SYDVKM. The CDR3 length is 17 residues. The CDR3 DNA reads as TGTGCCAGCAGTTCAGCCGGGACAGGGCTCTCGGGAGATACGCAGTATTTT. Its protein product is CASSSAGTGLSGDTQYF.

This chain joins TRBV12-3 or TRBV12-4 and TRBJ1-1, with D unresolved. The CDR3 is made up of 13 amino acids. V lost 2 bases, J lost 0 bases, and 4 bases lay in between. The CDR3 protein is CASSLFMNTEAFF. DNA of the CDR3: TGTGCCAGCAGTTTATTTATGAACACTGAAGCTTTCTTT.

This CDR3 reads CSAINVREQYF. The CDR3 DNA is TGCAGTGCTATTAATGTGCGCGAGCAGTACTTC. V gene TRBV20-1 combines with J gene TRBJ2-5; D ambiguous. The J call may be faulty, since TRBJ2-7 better matches the DNA end. Germline lookup yields CDR1 DFQATT and CDR2 SNEGSKA (reference sequence). The CDR3 is made up of 11 amino acids.

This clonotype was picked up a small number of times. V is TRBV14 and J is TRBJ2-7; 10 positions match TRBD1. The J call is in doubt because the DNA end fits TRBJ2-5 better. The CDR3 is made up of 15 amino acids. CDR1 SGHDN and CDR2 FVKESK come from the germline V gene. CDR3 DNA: TGTGCCAGCAGCCAACCGGGACAGGGGACGGAGACCCAGTACTTC. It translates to CASSQPGQGTETQYF.

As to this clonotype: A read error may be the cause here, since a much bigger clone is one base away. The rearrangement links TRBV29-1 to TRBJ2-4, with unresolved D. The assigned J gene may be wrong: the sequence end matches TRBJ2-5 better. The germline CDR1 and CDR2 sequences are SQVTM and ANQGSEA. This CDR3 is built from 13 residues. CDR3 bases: TGCAGCGGTGAGTCTTACGCCCCGGAGACCCAGTACTTC. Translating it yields CSGESYAPETQYF.

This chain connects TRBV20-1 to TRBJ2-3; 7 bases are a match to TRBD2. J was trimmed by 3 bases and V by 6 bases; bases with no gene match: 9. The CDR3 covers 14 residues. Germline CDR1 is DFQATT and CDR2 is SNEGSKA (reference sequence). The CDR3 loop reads CSATSVVGTDTQYF. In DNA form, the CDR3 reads TGCAGTGCCACTAGCGTGGTAGGGACAGATACGCAGTATTTT.